The 11 T cell receptor beta chains given below trace back to one sample, sequenced in a study of blood T cells in healthy people across ages. Combining a sample-barcoded 5' primer with a J-beta primer mix, a second PCR ran for roughly 7 to 12 cycles. TCRdb passed the 5' RACE reads through MiXCR, listing each CDR3 protein once. The data show more than 700,000 distinct CDR3 sequences, 46% seen once. Sample: blood. The source of these receptors is a man older than 75 in good health.

This clonotype was counted once. The rearrangement uses TRBV29-1 and TRBJ1-2, with D maybe TRBD1 (6 bases). Between the trimmed V and J ends, which lost 5 bases and 5 bases, there was a span of 18 bases. CDR1 and CDR2 (germline): SQVTM, ANQGSEA. The CDR3 totals 14 residues. The CDR3 here is CSVRGGPEGYGYTF. The CDR3 DNA reads TGCAGCGTTCGGGGGGGCCCCGAAGGATATGGCTACACCTTC.

The gene calls are TRBV10-2 and TRBJ2-5; TRBD1 might be the D (6 bases). The V end was cut by 7 bases, the J end by 4 bases, with 16 bases between. In germline, CDR1 is WSHSY, CDR2 SAAADI. The CDR3 covers 14 residues. The CDR3 protein is CASNRVGLAETQYF. The CDR3 DNA reads TGCGCCAGCAACAGGGTAGGGTTAGCAGAGACCCAGTACTTC.

This rearrangement joins TRBV20-1 to TRBJ1-2, with 7 bases fitting TRBD1. With V trimmed by 5 bases and J by 4 bases, 10 bases remained unmatched. Germline CDR1 is DFQATT and CDR2 is SNEGSKA (reference sequence). CDR3 length: 14 residues. The CDR3 DNA reads TGCAGTGCTTCGGTGCCAGGGGGGGTCTATGGCTACACCTTC. Its protein product is CSASVPGGVYGYTF.

The chain carries TRBV6-5 and TRBJ2-1; 8 bases fit TRBD2. The length of the CDR3 is 14 residues. Looked up from germline, CDR1 is MNHEY and CDR2 is SVGAGI. J lost 2 bases, V lost 9 bases, and 6 bases had no gene match. The CDR3 here is CASGGAGAYNEQFF. CDR3 nucleotides: TGTGCCAGTGGGGGAGCGGGAGCCTACAATGAGCAGTTCTTC.

The chain recombines TRBV21-1 with TRBJ2-1; TRBD1 is the table's D call and was not checked against the DNA. TRBV21-1 has pseudogene status. This CDR3 is 17 amino acids long. This CDR3 reads CASSIPDRRCSYNEQFF. In DNA form, the CDR3 reads TGTGCCAGCAGCATACCTGACAGGCGATGCTCCTACAATGAGCAGTTCTTC.

This clonotype was seen many times. V gene TRBV29-1 combines with J gene TRBJ2-3; D possibly corresponds to TRBD2 (5 bases). CDR1 and CDR2 from the germline V gene are SQVTM and ANQGSEA. CDR3 length: 13 residues. The V end lost 7 bases, the J end lost 2 bases, and 13 bases lay between the germline ends. The CDR3 coding sequence is TGCAGCGGGACTCTAGCAGCCACAGATACGCAGTATTTT. Amino acid sequence: CSGTLAATDTQYF.

The count of this clonotype is one. This sequence joins TRBV5-1 and TRBJ2-1, with D perhaps matching TRBD1 (5 bases). The CDR3 runs to 15 residues. CDR1 and CDR2 from the germline V gene are SGHRS and YFSETQ. With 5 bases removed from V and 6 bases from J, the gap between germline ends came to 18 bases. The CDR3 DNA reads TGCGCCAGCAGACTATTGGGGCAGGAGAGCAATGAGCAGTTCTTC. Translation gives CASRLLGQESNEQFF.

This clonotype came up many times. The chain recombines TRBV7-9 with TRBJ2-7; TRBD1 matches 8 bases. Looked up from germline, CDR1 is SEHNR and CDR2 is FQNEAQ (reference sequence). With V trimmed by 6 bases and J by 6 bases, 10 bases remained unmatched. This CDR3 has 14 amino acids. The CDR3 loop reads CASRRPGQASEQYF. The DNA of the CDR3 is TGTGCCAGCAGGCGACCGGGACAGGCCAGCGAGCAGTACTTC.

V gene TRBV12-3 or TRBV12-4 combines with J gene TRBJ2-5, with TRBD2 matching over 14 bases. The CDR3 contains 15 residues. V trimming: 5 bases; J trimming: 11 bases; junction bases outside the gene matches: 10. The CDR3, as DNA: TGTGCCAGCAGTAGGACTAGCGGGAGGTGGAATGAGCAGTACTTC. Amino acid sequence: CASSRTSGRWNEQYF.

To note about this clonotype: An end of the junction differs from the germline gene, which may be a read error. This chain uses TRBV6-1 with TRBJ1-5, with 8 bases fitting TRBD1. Germline V gene data show CDR1 as MNHNS and CDR2 as SASEGT. The CDR3 is made up of 15 amino acids. The CDR3, as DNA: TGTGCCAGCAGTGTTCAGGGGGCGAGCAATCGGCCCCAGCATTTT. Translating it yields CASSVQGASNRPQHF.

This clonotype has a handful of counts. The chain's CDR3 is CASRLPGQVLLAFVRQYF. The DNA for the CDR3 is TGTGCCAGCAGACTACCGGGACAGGTCCTTCTAGCGTTCGTACGGCAGTACTTC. V gene TRBV6-2 or TRBV6-3 combines with J gene TRBJ2-7; 8 nucleotides match TRBD1. The CDR3 is made up of 18 amino acids. Germline V CDR1 and CDR2: MNHEY, SVGEGT. V shed 6 bases and J 9 bases; nucleotides not matched to a gene: 25.